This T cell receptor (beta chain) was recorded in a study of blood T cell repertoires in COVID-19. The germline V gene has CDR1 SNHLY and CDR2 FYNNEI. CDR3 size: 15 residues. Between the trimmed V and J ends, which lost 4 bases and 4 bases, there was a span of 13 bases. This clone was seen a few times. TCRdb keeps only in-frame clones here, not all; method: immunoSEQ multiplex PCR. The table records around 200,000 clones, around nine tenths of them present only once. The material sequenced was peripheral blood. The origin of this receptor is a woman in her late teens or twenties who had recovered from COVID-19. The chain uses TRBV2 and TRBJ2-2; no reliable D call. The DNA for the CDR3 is TGTGCCAGCAGTGTGAATCCCAGAAGCACCGGGGAGCTGTTTTTT. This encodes CASSVNPRSTGELFF.